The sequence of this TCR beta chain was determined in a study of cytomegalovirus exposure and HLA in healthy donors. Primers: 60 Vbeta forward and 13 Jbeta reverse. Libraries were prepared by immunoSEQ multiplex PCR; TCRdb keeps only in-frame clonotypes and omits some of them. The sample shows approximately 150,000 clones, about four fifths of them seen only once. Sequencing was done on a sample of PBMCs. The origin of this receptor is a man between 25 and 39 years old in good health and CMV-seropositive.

This CDR3 is CASSSKPLSNQPQHF. For the CDR3, the DNA is TGTGCCAGCAGTTCGAAGCCCTTGAGCAATCAGCCCCAGCATTTT. This chain links TRBV6-5 with TRBJ1-5; no firm D call. The V and J ends lost 4 bases and 1 base respectively, with 11 bases between them. Germline assignment: CDR1 MNHEY and CDR2 SVGAGI. CDR3 length: 15 amino acids.